The 27 T cell receptor beta chains listed next were all sequenced from one sample in a study of blood T cell repertoires in COVID-19. Libraries were prepared by immunoSEQ multiplex PCR; TCRdb keeps only in-frame clonotypes and omits some of them. The sample lists approximately 210,000 clones; about 88% were seen once. The specimen was peripheral blood. The receptors were sampled from a man aged 65-85 years with acute or convalescent COVID-19.

The chain carries TRBV28 and TRBJ1-1; D might be TRBD1 (5 bases). The germline V and J ends were trimmed by 1 base and 1 base, with 16 bases remaining between them. Germline CDR1 is MDHEN and CDR2 is SYDVKM. This CDR3 is 17 amino acids long. The DNA for the CDR3 is TGTGCCAGCAGTTTATTGAGTGGGGGGAAAGGGAACACTGAAGCTTTCTTT. This translates into CASSLLSGGKGNTEAFF.

J is TRBJ1-2 and V is TRBV28, with D maybe TRBD1 (6 bases). V was shortened by 9 bases and J by 2 bases, with 7 bases between the two germline ends. This CDR3 is 11 amino acids long. Germline-derived CDR1 and CDR2 are MDHEN and SYDVKM. DNA of the CDR3: TGTGCCAGTGGACAGAACTATGGCTACACCTTC. Its protein product is CASGQNYGYTF.

The chain uses TRBV24-1 and TRBJ1-2; D is uncertain. This CDR3 is built from 11 residues. CDR1 is KGHDR, CDR2 SFDVKD, per germline. V was shortened by 3 bases and J by 4 bases, with 2 bases between the two germline ends. This CDR3 reads CATSDLYGYTF. The CDR3 DNA sequence: TGTGCCACCAGTGATCTCTATGGCTACACCTTC.

The chain has TRBV18 and TRBJ1-1; D is uncertain. The V and J ends lost 5 bases and 1 base respectively, with 8 bases between them. The CDR3 runs to 13 residues. Looked up from germline, CDR1 is KGHSH and CDR2 is LQKENI. The DNA for the CDR3 is TGTGCCAGCTCAGGGCCAAGGAACACTGAAGCTTTCTTT. Translated: CASSGPRNTEAFF.

The chain employs TRBV7-2 and TRBJ2-7; D is possibly TRBD2 (5 bases). V was trimmed by 5 bases and J by 2 bases, leaving 19 bases between them. The CDR3 runs to 16 residues. The germline V gene encodes CDR1 SGHTA and CDR2 FQGNSA. CDR3 protein: CASSRGPLSNTYEQYF. The CDR3 DNA reads as TGTGCCAGCAGCCGGGGTCCCCTGAGTAACACCTACGAGCAGTACTTC.

The V call is TRBV5-5, the J call TRBJ2-2; 8 bases agree with TRBD2. The CDR3 sequence is 15 residues long. CDR1 SGHKS and CDR2 YYEKEE come from the germline V gene (reference sequence). Germline trimming cut 4 bases from V and 3 bases from J; bases unmatched to any gene: 5. CDR3 bases: TGTGCCAGCAGCATAGCGGGATCCGACACCGGGGAGCTGTTTTTT. It translates to CASSIAGSDTGELFF.

V is TRBV6-5 and J is TRBJ1-5, with a weak D call TRBD1 (5 bases). Germline CDR1 MNHEY, CDR2 SVGAGI. The CDR3 spans 13 residues. Trimming removed 5 bases at V and 2 bases at J, with 7 bases between. The CDR3, as DNA: TGTGCCAGCAGTCTGGGGCGCAATCAGCCCCAGCATTTT. It encodes CASSLGRNQPQHF.

This clone showed up just once. The rearrangement joins TRBV28 to TRBJ1-5; the D is unclear. The CDR3 length is 13 residues. The V gene's germline CDR1 is MDHEN and CDR2 SYDVKM. The germline V and J ends were trimmed by 6 bases and 2 bases, with 8 bases remaining between them. This CDR3 is CASRLIGNQPQHF. CDR3 sequence (DNA): TGTGCCAGCAGGCTTATAGGCAATCAGCCCCAGCATTTT. Full variable domain (missing parts from reference TRBV28 and TRBJ1-5): DVKVTQSSRYLVKRTGEKVFLECVQDMDHENMFWYRQDPGLGLRLIYFSYDVKMKEKGDIPEGYSVSREKKERFSLILESASTNQTSMYLCASRLIGNQPQHFGDGTRLSIL.

As to this clone: Compared with germline, one end of the junction differs, possibly owing to a read error. The genes are TRBV7-7 and TRBJ2-5, with TRBD2 identical over 9 bases. Germline CDR1 and CDR2: SSHAT and FNYEAQ (reference sequence). The CDR3 is made up of 15 amino acids. CDR3 region: CASSFSSGSGETQYF. CDR3 nucleotides: TGTGCTAGCAGCTTTAGTAGCGGGAGCGGCGAGACCCAGTACTTC.

This clone was detected once. V is TRBV18 and J is TRBJ1-2; tentative D call: TRBD1 (6 bases). The CDR3 is 13 amino acids. From germline, CDR1 is KGHSH and CDR2 LQKENI. V was shortened by 6 bases and J by 9 bases, with 17 bases between the two germline ends. CDR3 region: CASSTRGSTSYTF. The CDR3, as DNA: TGTGCCAGCTCTACCAGGGGCAGCACCAGCTACACCTTC.

The V and J genes are TRBV28 and TRBJ2-7, with D possibly matching TRBD1 (6 bases). The CDR3 runs 13 residues. V shed 6 bases and J shed 2 bases, with 11 bases lying between them. CDR1 and CDR2 (germline): MDHEN, SYDVKM. The CDR3 loop is CASSPTGTYEQYF. CDR3 coding DNA: TGTGCCAGCAGCCCGACAGGAACCTACGAGCAGTACTTC.

This chain connects TRBV5-1 to TRBJ1-3; TRBD1 matches at 9 bases. CDR3 size: 19 residues. Trimming took 0 bases from V and 3 from J; bases not matched to a gene: 13. The germline V gene encodes CDR1 SGHRS and CDR2 YFSETQ. The DNA of the CDR3 is TGCGCCAGCAGCTTGGGCCATGCTACAGGGGGCTCAATTGGAAACACCATATATTTT. This gives the protein CASSLGHATGGSIGNTIYF.

The chain links TRBV4-1 to TRBJ2-2; 9 bases are shared with TRBD2. V shed 4 bases and J 2 bases; nucleotides not matched to a gene: 8. The CDR3 has 17 residues. CDR1 and CDR2 (germline): MGHRA, YSYEKL. CDR3 sequence: CASSRAVAGDNTGELFF. Here the CDR3 DNA reads TGCGCCAGCAGCCGAGCGGTAGCGGGAGACAACACCGGGGAGCTGTTTTTT.

This sequence joins TRBV28 and TRBJ1-1; D remains ambiguous. V lost 6 bases and J lost 5, with 7 bases in between. Germline V gene sequence: CDR1 MDHEN, CDR2 SYDVKM. This CDR3 comprises 11 residues. CDR3 DNA sequence: TGTGCCAGCAGGCGACTTACTGAAGCTTTCTTT. Amino acid sequence: CASRRLTEAFF. The whole variable domain, remainder taken from reference TRBV28 and TRBJ1-1, is DVKVTQSSRYLVKRTGEKVFLECVQDMDHENMFWYRQDPGLGLRLIYFSYDVKMKEKGDIPEGYSVSREKKERFSLILESASTNQTSMYLCASRRLTEAFFGQGTRLTVV.

The chain combines TRBV7-2 with TRBJ2-1; D might be TRBD2 (5 bases). Looked up from germline, CDR1 is SGHTA and CDR2 is FQGNSA. V was clipped by 5 bases and J by 8 bases, with 19 bases between them. This CDR3 has 15 residues. CDR3 protein: CASSQDGSSWDEQFF. CDR3 sequence (DNA): TGTGCCAGCAGCCAAGATGGGTCTAGCTGGGATGAGCAGTTCTTC.

This sequence joins TRBV15 and TRBJ2-2; D perhaps matches TRBD1 (7 bases). This CDR3 comprises 16 residues. The germline V gene encodes CDR1 LNHNV and CDR2 YYDKDF (reference sequence). V was shortened by 9 bases and J by 4 bases, with 21 bases between the two germline ends. CDR3 nucleotides: TGTGCCACTCAGGGGGGAGCCACTCGAGGCACCGGGGAGCTGTTTTTT. It yields the protein CATQGGATRGTGELFF.

On this clone: Germline and junction disagree at one end, which may indicate a read error. The chain links TRBV5-5 to TRBJ1-6; a possible D gene is TRBD1 (6 bases). Germline V gene data show CDR1 as SGHKS and CDR2 as YYEKEE (reference sequence). The CDR3 is made up of 15 amino acids. The DNA for the CDR3 is TGTGCCAGCAGCTTATCGGACAGCGAAAATTCACCTCTCCACTTT. Amino acid sequence: CASSLSDSENSPLHF. Full variable domain (rest looked up from reference TRBV5-5 and TRBJ1-6): DAGVTQSPTHLIKTRGQQVTLRCSPISGHKSVSWYQQVLGQGPQFIFQYYEKEERGRGNFPDRFSARQFPNYSSELNVNALLLGDSALYLCASSLSDSENSPLHFGNGTRLTVT.

This chain connects TRBV12-3 or TRBV12-4 to TRBJ2-6; D is unclear. With 8 bases removed from V and 0 bases from J, the gap between germline ends came to 5 bases. The CDR3 contains 13 residues. DNA of the CDR3: TGTGCCAGCTCAGACTCTGGGGCCAACGTCCTGACTTTC. Translation: CASSDSGANVLTF.

The chain carries TRBV9 and TRBJ2-3; D remains ambiguous. Germline V CDR1 and CDR2: SGDLS, YYNGEE. CDR3 length: 13 amino acids. V lost 2 bases and J lost 2, with 6 bases in between. Written as DNA, the CDR3 is TGTGCCAGCAGCGTTGGCCACACAGATACGCAGTATTTT. It is translated as CASSVGHTDTQYF.

This CDR3 is CASSSETGYEQYF. CDR3 DNA sequence: TGTGCCAGCAGCTCTGAGACAGGGTACGAGCAGTACTTC. The chain recombines TRBV7-2 with TRBJ2-7; 7 bases line up with TRBD1. This CDR3 contains 13 residues. Germline CDR1 is SGHTA and CDR2 is FQGNSA. Germline trimming cut 4 bases from V and 4 bases from J; bases unmatched to any gene: 4.

V gene TRBV11-2 combines with J gene TRBJ2-1; TRBD2 matches 11 bases. With 1 base clipped from V and 13 bases from J, the junction kept 3 bases outside the gene matches. The germline gives CDR1 SGHAT, CDR2 FQNNGV. This CDR3 region has 13 residues. CDR3 DNA: TGTGCCAGCAGCTTAGGGACTAGCGGGTTCCAGTTCTTC. Translated: CASSLGTSGFQFF.

The chain recombines TRBV5-8 with TRBJ1-5; D uncertain. Trimming took off 9 bases at V and 4 bases at J, with 14 bases between the two ends. Germline lookup yields CDR1 SGHTS and CDR2 YDEGEE. The CDR3 spans 13 residues. The CDR3 DNA is TGTGCCACCCGCGGGAGCTCGAATCAGCCCCAGCATTTT. Amino acids: CATRGSSNQPQHF. Based on the CDR3 plus reference TRBV5-8 and TRBJ1-5, the full variable domain is EAGVTQSPTHLIKTRGQQATLRCSPISGHTSVYWYQQALGLGLQFLLWYDEGEERNRGNFPPRFSGRQFPNYSSELNVNALELEDSALYLCATRGSSNQPQHFGDGTRLSIL.

The V and J genes are TRBV5-6 and TRBJ1-3, with D unclear. This CDR3 has 13 residues. Germline V gives CDR1 SGHDT, CDR2 YYEEEE. V was trimmed by 7 bases and J by 3 bases, leaving 11 bases between them. The CDR3 nucleotides read TGTGCCAGCCTTAACAGTTTTGGAAACACCATATATTTT. This codes for CASLNSFGNTIYF.

V usage is TRBV2 and J usage is TRBJ1-2; D possibly corresponds to TRBD1 (5 bases). CDR1 and CDR2 (germline): SNHLY, FYNNEI. V was trimmed by 8 bases and J by 5 bases, leaving 15 bases between them. The CDR3 runs 13 residues. The CDR3 DNA sequence: TGTGCCAGCCACCTTAGACAGACTTATGGCTACACCTTC. Translation gives CASHLRQTYGYTF.

The genes are TRBV21-1 and TRBJ1-5. TRBV21-1 is marked as a pseudogene. The length of the CDR3 is 15 residues. DNA for the CDR3: TGTGCCAGCAGCAGAATGGAGGGTTGGTATCAGCCCCAGCATTTT. Translation: CASSRMEGWYQPQHF.

The J gene is TRBJ1-6, the V gene TRBV6-5; 7 bases fit TRBD1. The V gene's germline CDR1 is MNHEY and CDR2 SVGAGI. Trimming took 6 bases from V and 2 from J; bases not matched to a gene: 4. The CDR3 sequence is 15 residues long. The CDR3 nucleotides read TGTGCCAGCAGCTTAGGGGGCACCTATAATTCACCCCTCCACTTT. As protein: CASSLGGTYNSPLHF.

V is TRBV29-1 and J is TRBJ1-2; D not certain. Per germline, CDR1 SQVTM and CDR2 ANQGSEA. The CDR3 covers 12 residues. The V end was cut by 6 bases, the J end by 8 bases, with 16 bases between. In DNA form, the CDR3 reads TGCAGCGTAGGAGATCCCCAATCCGGCTACACCTTC. This encodes CSVGDPQSGYTF.